This TCR beta chain came from a study of control samples from healthy donors and cancer patients. Assay: immunoSEQ multiplex PCR; the TCRdb copy retains only in-frame clones and omits some. The table records 75,000 to 90,000 clones, 70% to 90% of them present only once. V lost 4 bases and J 1 base, leaving 7 bases between the germline ends. The CDR3 covers 13 residues. Looked up from germline, CDR1 is LGHDT and CDR2 is YNNKEL (reference sequence). The TCR sequence derives from a middle-aged woman in good health. The gene calls are TRBV3-1 (or the pseudogene TRBV3-2) and TRBJ1-2, with D hard to call. The sequencing sample was made of blood. CDR3: CASSLPGNYGYTF. In DNA, the CDR3 is TGTGCCAGCAGCCTTCCGGGTAACTATGGCTACACCTTC.